This passage covers 24 T cell receptor beta chains from one sample sequenced in a study of radiation and T cells in renal cell carcinoma. Sequencing used immunoSEQ multiplex PCR; TCRdb keeps in-frame clones, though not all of them. Found here are roughly 80,000 clones, less than 85% of them singletons; the top ten hold about 2.5%. The time point is: blood 4 weeks post-SBRT, at nephrectomy. Described treatment: 15 Gy SBRT to primary tumor, nephrectomy 4 weeks later. The material sequenced was blood, taken from a patient whose treatment included radiotherapy and nephrectomy. All receptors come from an older woman with renal cell carcinoma.

The count of this clone is one. The DNA of the CDR3 is TGTGCCAGCAGTGAAGCTCCAGCGAATTACTACAATGAGCAGTTCTTC. This encodes CASSEAPANYYNEQFF. The chain is built from TRBV6-1 and TRBJ2-1, with D uncertain. Germline assignment: CDR1 MNHNS and CDR2 SASEGT. Trimming pared 0 bases from V and 3 bases from J, leaving 12 bases between. This CDR3 is 16 amino acids long.

The CDR3 loop reads CASSTGDSPFYNEQFF. In DNA form, the CDR3 reads TGTGCCAGCAGCACCGGGGACAGCCCATTCTACAATGAGCAGTTCTTC. V gene TRBV5-4 combines with J gene TRBJ2-1, with TRBD1 matching over 7 bases. CDR1 and CDR2 from the germline V gene are SGHNT and YYREEE (reference sequence). J lost 3 bases, V lost 4 bases, and 10 bases had no gene match. The CDR3 sequence is 16 residues long.

In its sample, this clone was seen a few times. The chain is built from TRBV30 and TRBJ1-1; 7 bases line up with TRBD1. The germline V gene encodes CDR1 GTSNPN and CDR2 SVGIG (reference sequence). This CDR3 contains 13 residues. V gave up 0 bases and J gave up 7 bases; unmatched junction bases: 5. CDR3 DNA: TGTGCCTGGAGTGTACAGGGGACTAATGAAGCTTTCTTT. It translates to CAWSVQGTNEAFF.

Only one count was recorded for this clone. V usage is TRBV5-1 and J usage is TRBJ1-2; D uncertain. The CDR3 length is 18 residues. The germline V and J ends were trimmed by 0 bases and 1 base, with 19 bases remaining between them. Germline CDR1 is SGHRS and CDR2 is YFSETQ. CDR3 DNA sequence: TGCGCCAGCAGCTTGGCCAGTTCAAGGGCCCTCTTTAACTATGGCTACACCTTC. Translated, it gives CASSLASSRALFNYGYTF.

The chain combines TRBV9 with TRBJ2-7, with D unresolved. Germline CDR1 is SGDLS and CDR2 is YYNGEE. The CDR3 is 18 residues long. V was clipped by 0 bases and J by 0 bases, with 19 bases between them. The CDR3 here is CASSVGLGLNSHSYEQYF. The CDR3 DNA reads as TGTGCCAGCAGCGTAGGATTGGGTTTGAACTCCCACTCCTACGAGCAGTACTTC.

The chain recombines TRBV4-1 with TRBJ2-1; the D is unclear. Germline V gene lookup returns CDR1 MGHRA and CDR2 YSYEKL. This CDR3 is built from 16 residues. Trimming removed 0 bases at V and 4 bases at J, with 13 bases between. The chain's CDR3 is CASSQERQAAYNEQFF. CDR3 nucleotide sequence: TGCGCCAGCAGCCAAGAAAGGCAGGCGGCATACAATGAGCAGTTCTTC.

This clone was observed a few times. The rearrangement uses TRBV5-5 and TRBJ1-6, with D possibly matching TRBD1 (6 bases). This CDR3 contains 18 residues. The V end was cut by 1 base, the J end by 0 bases, with 14 bases between. Germline V gives CDR1 SGHKS, CDR2 YYEKEE (reference sequence). The CDR3 DNA is TGTGCCAGCAGCTTGACCACCCGAGGGGGCTCCTATAATTCACCCCTCCACTTT. Translation: CASSLTTRGGSYNSPLHF.

The J gene is TRBJ1-2, the V gene TRBV9, with a tentative D call TRBD1 (6 bases). Trimming pared 0 bases from V and 2 bases from J, leaving 8 bases between. Germline V CDR1 and CDR2: SGDLS, YYNGEE. This CDR3 contains 14 residues. The CDR3 nucleotides are TGTGCCAGCAGCGTAGCTGGGGGCAACTATGGCTACACCTTC. Translated, it gives CASSVAGGNYGYTF.

The chain has TRBV7-9 and TRBJ2-7; no firm D call. CDR1 and CDR2 from the germline V gene are SEHNR and FQNEAQ (reference sequence). V dropped 0 bases and J dropped 0 bases, with 9 bases sitting between them. CDR3 length: 15 amino acids. The DNA for the CDR3 is TGTGCCAGCAGCTTAGCGTTCCGACGCTCCTACGAGCAGTACTTC. Residues: CASSLAFRRSYEQYF.

The CDR3 DNA sequence: TGTGCCAGCCGGCCGAGCTCCTACGAGCAGTACTTC. It codes for CASRPSSYEQYF. The V call is TRBV2, the J call TRBJ2-7; no firm D call. Germline V CDR1 and CDR2: SNHLY, FYNNEI. The CDR3 is 12 residues long. Between the trimmed V and J ends, which lost 8 bases and 0 bases, there was a span of 8 bases. The whole variable domain, remainder taken from reference TRBV2 and TRBJ2-7, is EPEVTQTPSHQVTQMGQEVILRCVPISNHLYFYWYRQILGQKVEFLVSFYNNEISEKSEIFDDQFSVERPDGSNFTLKIRSTKLEDSAMYFCASRPSSYEQYFGPGTRLTVT.

The rearrangement uses TRBV4-1 and TRBJ1-5; D possibly corresponds to TRBD1 (6 bases). Germline assignment: CDR1 MGHRA and CDR2 YSYEKL. This CDR3 is 16 amino acids long. The V end lost 5 bases, the J end lost 2 bases, and 16 bases lay between the germline ends. The CDR3 coding sequence is TGCGCCAGCAGCGTTGAGGGGGGTAGAGGCAATCAGCCCCAGCATTTT. It specifies CASSVEGGRGNQPQHF.

The V and J genes are TRBV19 and TRBJ1-6, with D possibly being TRBD1 (6 bases). From germline, CDR1 is LNHDA and CDR2 SQIVND (reference sequence). This CDR3 has 18 amino acids. Trimming took off 3 bases at V and 7 bases at J, with 22 bases between the two ends. CDR3 region: CASSIRPWGAGGNSPLHF. For the CDR3, the DNA is TGTGCCAGTAGTATCCGCCCATGGGGGGCGGGGGGGAATTCACCCCTCCACTTT. Full variable domain (remainder filled in from reference TRBV19 and TRBJ1-6): DGGITQSPKYLFRKEGQNVTLSCEQNLNHDAMYWYRQDPGQGLRLIYYSQIVNDFQKGDIAEGYSVSREKKESFPLTVTSAQKNPTAFYLCASSIRPWGAGGNSPLHFGNGTRLTVT.

V usage is TRBV27 and J usage is TRBJ1-2; maybe TRBD1 (6 bases). CDR3 length: 11 residues. CDR1 and CDR2 from the germline V gene are MNHEY and SMNVEV (reference sequence). The V end was cut by 8 bases, the J end by 7 bases, with 11 bases between. In DNA form, the CDR3 reads TGTGCCAGCCGGGGAGGGGGTGGCTACACCTTC. Its protein is CASRGGGGYTF.

This clone was seen only once. CDR3 nucleotides: TGTGCCAGCAGTGATGGAATTTCACCCCTCCACTTT. It yields the protein CASSDGISPLHF. The chain is built from TRBV6-4 and TRBJ1-6, with D uncertain. This CDR3 contains 12 residues. V was cut by 3 bases and J by 9 bases, with 6 bases left in between. Germline CDR1 MRHNA, CDR2 SNTAGT.

The chain recombines TRBV27 with TRBJ1-4; D is undetermined. This CDR3 spans 13 amino acids. From germline, CDR1 is MNHEY and CDR2 SMNVEV (reference sequence). V was cut by 7 bases and J by 0 bases, with 6 bases left in between. The CDR3, as DNA: TGTGCCAGCAAGGGTACAACTAATGAAAAACTGTTTTTT. Amino acid sequence: CASKGTTNEKLFF.

CDR3 coding DNA: TGTGCCAGCAGCCCCCAAAGGACAGGGACTAGCACAGATACGCAGTATTTT. Translation: CASSPQRTGTSTDTQYF. This chain uses TRBV7-9 with TRBJ2-3; 8 nucleotides agree with TRBD1. Losses at the gene ends were 5 bases for V and 0 bases for J; bases not matched to a gene: 10. This CDR3 region has 17 residues. In germline, CDR1 is SEHNR, CDR2 FQNEAQ (reference sequence).

This clone was recorded once. V usage is TRBV5-1 and J usage is TRBJ1-2; 10 nucleotides match TRBD1. J lost 4 bases, V lost 1 base, and 7 bases had no gene match. The CDR3 runs to 16 residues. Germline loops: CDR1 SGHRS, CDR2 YFSETQ. CDR3 sequence reads: CASSLTPGQGSYGYTF. The CDR3 DNA follows: TGCGCCAGCAGCTTGACGCCGGGACAGGGGTCCTATGGCTACACCTTC.

The chain carries TRBV9 and TRBJ2-3; D is unclear. V lost 0 bases and J 4 bases, leaving 6 bases between the germline ends. CDR3 length: 13 residues. Germline V gene data show CDR1 as SGDLS and CDR2 as YYNGEE. In DNA form, the CDR3 reads TGTGCCAGCAGCGTAGGTCTGGCAGATACGCAGTATTTT. Protein product: CASSVGLADTQYF.

J is TRBJ1-2 and V is TRBV6-1; D is uncertain. The germline gives CDR1 MNHNS, CDR2 SASEGT. Trimming took off 3 bases at V and 2 bases at J, with 10 bases between the two ends. The CDR3 has 14 residues. CDR3 DNA sequence: TGTGCCAGCAGTGAGTCAGTCAAGAACTATGGCTACACCTTC. Translated: CASSESVKNYGYTF.

This clone was observed a handful of times. The chain is built from TRBV11-3 and TRBJ2-1, with D hard to call. Per germline, CDR1 SGHNT and CDR2 YENEEA. With 1 base removed from V and 6 bases from J, the gap between germline ends came to 7 bases. This CDR3 is built from 13 residues. The CDR3 DNA sequence: TGTGCCAGCAGCTTAGCGACAATCAATGAGCAGTTCTTC. Translated: CASSLATINEQFF. Variable domain in full (rest from reference TRBV11-3 and TRBJ2-1): EAGVVQSPRYKIIEKKQPVAFWCNPISGHNTLYWYLQNLGQGPELLIRYENEEAVDDSQLPKDRFSAERLKGVDSTLKIQPAELGDSAVYLCASSLATINEQFFGPGTRLTVL.

This clone was counted once. V is TRBV5-4 and J is TRBJ2-3; TRBD2 matches at 8 bases. V gave up 1 base and J gave up 7 bases; unmatched junction bases: 11. Germline values: CDR1 SGHNT, CDR2 YYREEE (reference sequence). There are 16 residues in the CDR3. Here the CDR3 reads CASSLRPGGPGNTQYF. In nucleotides, the CDR3 is TGTGCCAGCAGCTTGCGGCCGGGAGGGCCGGGTAATACGCAGTATTTT. Together with reference TRBV5-4 and TRBJ2-3, the CDR3 gives the full variable domain: ETGVTQSPTHLIKTRGQQVTLRCSSQSGHNTVSWYQQALGQGPQFIFQYYREEENGRGNFPPRFSGLQFPNYSSELNVNALELDDSALYLCASSLRPGGPGNTQYFGPGTRLTVL.

The chain joins TRBV2 to TRBJ2-1; 9 bases are shared with TRBD2. V trimming: 7 bases; J trimming: 4 bases; junction bases outside the gene matches: 8. The CDR3 is made up of 15 amino acids. Germline V gene data show CDR1 as SNHLY and CDR2 as FYNNEI. The CDR3 sequence: CASTRGLAGYNEQFF. CDR3 DNA sequence: TGTGCCAGCACCCGGGGGCTAGCGGGGTACAATGAGCAGTTCTTC.

This sequence joins TRBV11-3 and TRBJ2-2, with D unresolved. CDR1 is SGHNT, CDR2 YENEEA, per germline. This CDR3 spans 16 amino acids. V shed 1 base and J shed 0 bases, with 9 bases lying between them. The CDR3 protein is CASSLASLANTGELFF. The CDR3 region has the DNA TGTGCCAGCAGCTTAGCCTCTCTAGCGAACACCGGGGAGCTGTTTTTT.

The chain joins TRBV7-9 to TRBJ1-5; no clear D. Trimming took off 5 bases at V and 8 bases at J, with 16 bases between the two ends. The CDR3 covers 14 residues. The germline V gene has CDR1 SEHNR and CDR2 FQNEAQ (reference sequence). CDR3 residues: CASSTSDGWKPQHF. Here the CDR3 DNA reads TGTGCCAGCAGCACTAGCGATGGCTGGAAGCCCCAGCATTTT. Looking up the rest from reference TRBV7-9 and TRBJ1-5 gives the full variable domain: DTGVSQNPRHKITKRGQNVTFRCDPISEHNRLYWYRQTLGQGPEFLTYFQNEAQLEKSRLLSDRFSAERPKGSFSTLEIQRTEQGDSAMYLCASSTSDGWKPQHFGDGTRLSIL.